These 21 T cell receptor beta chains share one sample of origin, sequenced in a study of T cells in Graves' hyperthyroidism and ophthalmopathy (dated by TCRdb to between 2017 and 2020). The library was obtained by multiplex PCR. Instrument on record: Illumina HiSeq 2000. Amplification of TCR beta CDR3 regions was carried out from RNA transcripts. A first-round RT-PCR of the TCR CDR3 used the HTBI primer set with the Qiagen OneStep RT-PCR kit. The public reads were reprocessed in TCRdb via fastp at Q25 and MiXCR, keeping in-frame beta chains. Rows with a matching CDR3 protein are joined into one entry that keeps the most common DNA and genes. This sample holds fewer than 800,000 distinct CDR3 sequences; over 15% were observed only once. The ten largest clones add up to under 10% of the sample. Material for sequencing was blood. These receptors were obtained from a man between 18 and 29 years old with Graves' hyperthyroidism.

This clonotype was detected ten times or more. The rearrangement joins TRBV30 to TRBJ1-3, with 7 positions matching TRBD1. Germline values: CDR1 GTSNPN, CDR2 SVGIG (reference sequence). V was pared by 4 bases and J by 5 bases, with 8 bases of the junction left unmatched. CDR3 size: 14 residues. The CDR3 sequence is CAWTKRGLRNTIYF. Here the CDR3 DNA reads TGTGCCTGGACGAAAAGGGGGCTACGAAACACCATATATTTT.

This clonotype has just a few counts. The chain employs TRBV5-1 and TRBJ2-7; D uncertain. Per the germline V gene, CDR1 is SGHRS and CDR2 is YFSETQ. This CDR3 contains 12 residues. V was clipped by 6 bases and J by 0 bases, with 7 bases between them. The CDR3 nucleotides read TGCGCCAGCATTACACCCTCCTACGAGCAGTACTTC. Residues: CASITPSYEQYF.

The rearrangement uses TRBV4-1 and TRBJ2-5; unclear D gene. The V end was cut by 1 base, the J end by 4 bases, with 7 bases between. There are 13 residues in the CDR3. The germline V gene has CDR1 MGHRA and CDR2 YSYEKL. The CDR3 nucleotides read TGCGCCAGCAGCCAAGGGCCAGGAGAGACCCAGTACTTC. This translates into CASSQGPGETQYF.

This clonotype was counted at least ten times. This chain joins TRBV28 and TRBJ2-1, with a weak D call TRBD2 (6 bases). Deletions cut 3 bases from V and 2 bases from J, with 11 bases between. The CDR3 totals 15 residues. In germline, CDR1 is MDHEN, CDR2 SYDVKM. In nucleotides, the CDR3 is TGTGCCAGCAGTTTCTTCCAGCGGGCCTACAATGAGCAGTTCTTC. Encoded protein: CASSFFQRAYNEQFF.

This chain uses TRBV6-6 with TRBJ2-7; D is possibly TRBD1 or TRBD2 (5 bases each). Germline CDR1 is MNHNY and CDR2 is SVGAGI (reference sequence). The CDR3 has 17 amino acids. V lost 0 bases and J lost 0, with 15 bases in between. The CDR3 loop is CASSYSGAGTPSYEQYF. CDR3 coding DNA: TGTGCCAGCAGTTACTCAGGGGCAGGGACCCCCTCCTACGAGCAGTACTTC.

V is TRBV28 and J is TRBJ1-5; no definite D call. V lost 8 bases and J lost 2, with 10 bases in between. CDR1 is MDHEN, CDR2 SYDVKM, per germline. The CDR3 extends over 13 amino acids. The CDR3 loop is CASRGDRNQPQHF. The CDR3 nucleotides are TGTGCCAGCCGCGGGGATCGCAATCAGCCCCAGCATTTT.

CDR3 residues: CASSPGLAGDQVAGELFF. The DNA of the CDR3 is TGTGCCAGCAGCCCGGGACTAGCGGGAGATCAAGTGGCCGGGGAGCTGTTTTTT. The chain carries TRBV6-1 and TRBJ2-2; TRBD2 aligns across 14 bases. The J segment lost 6 bases and the V segment lost 6 bases, leaving 12 bases of the junction unmatched. Germline values: CDR1 MNHNS, CDR2 SASEGT. The CDR3 covers 18 residues.

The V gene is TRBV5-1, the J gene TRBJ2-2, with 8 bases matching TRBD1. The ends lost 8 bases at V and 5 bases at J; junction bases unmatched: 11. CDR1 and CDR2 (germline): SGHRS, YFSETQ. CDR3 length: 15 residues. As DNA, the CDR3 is TGCGCCAGTGCTCTGAGGACAGGGAAAACCGGGGAGCTGTTTTTT. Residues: CASALRTGKTGELFF.

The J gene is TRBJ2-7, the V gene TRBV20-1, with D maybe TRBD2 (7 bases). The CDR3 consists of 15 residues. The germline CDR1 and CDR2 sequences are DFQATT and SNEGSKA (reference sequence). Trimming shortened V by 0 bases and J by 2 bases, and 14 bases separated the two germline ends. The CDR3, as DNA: TGCAGTGCTAGAGATCCACGGGGGGCCGCCTACGAGCAGTACTTC. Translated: CSARDPRGAAYEQYF.

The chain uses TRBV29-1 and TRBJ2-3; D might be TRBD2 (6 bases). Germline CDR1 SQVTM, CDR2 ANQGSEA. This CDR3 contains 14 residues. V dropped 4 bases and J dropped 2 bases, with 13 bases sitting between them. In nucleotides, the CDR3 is TGCAGCGTTGTGGCTAGCGCTTACACAGATACGCAGTATTTT. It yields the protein CSVVASAYTDTQYF.

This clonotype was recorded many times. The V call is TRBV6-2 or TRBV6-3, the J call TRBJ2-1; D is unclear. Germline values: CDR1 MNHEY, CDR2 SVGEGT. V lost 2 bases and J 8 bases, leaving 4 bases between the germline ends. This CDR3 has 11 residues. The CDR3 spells CASSYTDEQFF. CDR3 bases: TGTGCCAGCAGTTACACGGATGAGCAGTTCTTC.

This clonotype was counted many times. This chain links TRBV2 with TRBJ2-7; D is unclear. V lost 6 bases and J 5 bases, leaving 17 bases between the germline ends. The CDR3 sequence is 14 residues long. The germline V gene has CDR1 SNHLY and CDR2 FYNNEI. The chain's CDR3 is CASRDRTIRDEQYF. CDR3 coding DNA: TGTGCCAGCAGGGACCGCACGATTCGGGACGAGCAGTACTTC.

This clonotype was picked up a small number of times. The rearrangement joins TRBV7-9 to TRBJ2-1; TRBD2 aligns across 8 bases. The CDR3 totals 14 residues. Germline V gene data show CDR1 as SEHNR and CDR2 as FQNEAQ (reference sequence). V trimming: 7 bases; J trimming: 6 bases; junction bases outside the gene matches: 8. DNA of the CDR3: TGTGCCAGCACTTTTAGCGGGATTGGCAATGAGCAGTTCTTC. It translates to CASTFSGIGNEQFF.

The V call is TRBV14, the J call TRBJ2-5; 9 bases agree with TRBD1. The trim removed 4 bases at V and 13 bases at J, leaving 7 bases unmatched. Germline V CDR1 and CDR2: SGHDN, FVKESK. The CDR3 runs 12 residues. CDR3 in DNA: TGTGCCAGCAGCCTAGGGGACAGGGTGTTGTACTTC. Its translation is CASSLGDRVLYF.

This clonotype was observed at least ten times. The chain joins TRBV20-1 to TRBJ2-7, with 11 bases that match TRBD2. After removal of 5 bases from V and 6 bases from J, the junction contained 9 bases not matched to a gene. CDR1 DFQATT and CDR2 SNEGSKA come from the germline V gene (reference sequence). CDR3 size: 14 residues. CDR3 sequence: CSAPPGLADFEQYF. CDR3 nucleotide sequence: TGCAGTGCTCCGCCGGGACTAGCGGACTTCGAGCAGTACTTC.

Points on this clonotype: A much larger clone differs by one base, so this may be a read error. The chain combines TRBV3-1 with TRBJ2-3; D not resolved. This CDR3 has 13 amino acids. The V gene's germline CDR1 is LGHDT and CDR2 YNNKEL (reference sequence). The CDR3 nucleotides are TGTGTCAGCAGCCAACAAGGGTCAGATACGCAGTATTTT. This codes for CVSSQQGSDTQYF.

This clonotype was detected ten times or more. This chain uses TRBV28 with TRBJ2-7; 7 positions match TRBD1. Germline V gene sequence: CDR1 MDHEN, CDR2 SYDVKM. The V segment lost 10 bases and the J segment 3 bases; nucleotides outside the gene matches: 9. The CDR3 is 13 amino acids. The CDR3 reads CATRPGQDYEQYF. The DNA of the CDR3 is TGTGCCACCAGGCCCGGACAGGACTACGAGCAGTACTTC.

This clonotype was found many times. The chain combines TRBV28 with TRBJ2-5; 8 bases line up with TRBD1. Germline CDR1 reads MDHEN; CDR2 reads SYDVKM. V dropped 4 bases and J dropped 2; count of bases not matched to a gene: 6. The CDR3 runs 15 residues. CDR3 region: CASSSLGQGQETQYF. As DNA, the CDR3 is TGTGCCAGCAGTTCCCTAGGACAGGGACAAGAGACCCAGTACTTC.

CDR3 loop: CSAREGSGETQYF. CDR3 sequence (DNA): TGCAGTGCTAGAGAGGGTAGCGGGGAGACCCAGTACTTC. The J gene is TRBJ2-5, the V gene TRBV20-1; the match to TRBD2 covers 7 bases. The CDR3 extends over 13 amino acids. V lost 0 bases and J lost 5; bases outside the gene matches: 3. CDR1 and CDR2 from the germline V gene are DFQATT and SNEGSKA (reference sequence).

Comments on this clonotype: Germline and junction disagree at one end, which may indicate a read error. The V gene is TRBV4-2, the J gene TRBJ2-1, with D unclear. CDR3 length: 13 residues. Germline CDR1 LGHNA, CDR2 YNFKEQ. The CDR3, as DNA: TGTGCCGGCAGCCGCAGCTTGGAGAATGAGCAGTTCTTC. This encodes CAGSRSLENEQFF.

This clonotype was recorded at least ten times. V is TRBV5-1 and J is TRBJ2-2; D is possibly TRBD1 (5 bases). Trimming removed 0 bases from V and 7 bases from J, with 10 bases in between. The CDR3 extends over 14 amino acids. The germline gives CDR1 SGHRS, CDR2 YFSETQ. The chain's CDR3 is CASSLDDSDGELFF. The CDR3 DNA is TGCGCCAGCAGCTTGGACGACAGTGACGGGGAGCTGTTTTTT.